This is a list of T cell receptor beta chains from one sample in a study of blood T cell repertoires in COVID-19. The data were produced by immunoSEQ multiplex PCR, yet TCRdb's version contains in-frame clones alone and is incomplete. The repertoire holds approximately 190,000 clones, with approximately 90% as singletons. Sequencing was performed on peripheral blood. These receptors originate from a man between 65 and 85 years old with active or convalescent COVID-19. Both conserved end residues are part of each CDR3. The order of the fields is clone size, D gene, J gene, V gene, CDR3 protein, CDR3 DNA. A D gene is named only where the DNA matches it firmly. Clone size, where shown, is once, few, many, or a class for clones that have expanded.

.,.,TRBJ1-4,TRBV6-5,CASSYSISGDEKLFF,TGTGCCAGCAGTTACTCGATTTCGGGGGATGAAAAACTGTTTTTT
.,TRBD1,TRBJ2-7,TRBV7-9,CASSPGQGYYEQYF,TGTGCCAGCAGCCCGGGACAGGGTTACTACGAGCAGTACTTC
.,.,TRBJ2-7,TRBV11-2,CASSLAAEDEQYF,TGTGCCAGCAGCTTAGCTGCCGAGGACGAGCAGTACTTC
.,.,TRBJ1-1,TRBV4-3,CASSLTGDGNTEAFF,TGCGCCAGCAGCCTCACAGGTGACGGGAACACTGAAGCTTTCTTT
.,TRBD1,TRBJ2-7,TRBV10-2,CASSEIDRAYEQYF,TGCGCCAGCAGTGAGATAGACAGGGCCTACGAGCAGTACTTC
.,.,TRBJ2-1,TRBV6-2/TRBV6-3,CASSYGPGLSYNEQFF,TGTGCCAGCAGTTACGGGCCGGGACTGAGCTACAATGAGCAGTTCTTC
.,.,TRBJ2-7,TRBV15,CATSRVKGAYEQYF,TGTGCCACCAGCAGAGTTAAGGGGGCCTACGAGCAGTACTTC
.,.,TRBJ2-3,TRBV29-1,CSVEWSGGSDTQYF,TGCAGCGTTGAGTGGTCAGGGGGGTCAGATACGCAGTATTTT
few,.,TRBJ2-7,TRBV6-6,CASSPNGYEQYF,TGTGCCAGCAGTCCTAACGGGTACGAGCAGTACTTC
.,.,TRBJ2-5,TRBV11-2,CASSYGGETQYF,TGTGCCAGCAGCTATGGCGGAGAGACCCAGTACTTC
.,.,TRBJ2-1,TRBV24-1,CATSKRGEQFF,TGTGCCACCAGTAAAAGGGGTGAGCAGTTCTTC
.,TRBD1,TRBJ1-4,TRBV6-2/TRBV6-3,CASSYKRQGTMSTNEKLFF,TGTGCCAGCAGTTACAAACGACAGGGGACCATGTCAACTAATGAAAAACTGTTTTTT
.,.,TRBJ2-1,TRBV19,CASSRWSLDNEQFF,TGTGCCAGTAGCCGCTGGTCATTAGACAATGAGCAGTTCTTC
.,.,TRBJ2-5,TRBV9,CASSVQGQHQETQYF,TGTGCCAGCAGCGTACAGGGTCAGCACCAAGAGACCCAGTACTTC
.,TRBD1,TRBJ1-6,TRBV7-2,CATNRDRGYSPLHF,TGTGCCACGAACAGGGACAGGGGTTACTCACCCCTCCACTTT
.,.,TRBJ2-6,TRBV5-1,CATSPLGSSGANVLTF,TGCGCCACCTCACCGCTTGGTAGCTCTGGGGCCAACGTCCTGACTTTC
.,.,TRBJ2-2,TRBV6-5,CASSATGFTGELFF,TGTGCCAGCAGCGCTACAGGGTTCACCGGGGAGCTGTTTTTT
.,TRBD1,TRBJ2-2,TRBV10-1,CASSESSGQGDNTGELFF,TGCGCCAGCAGTGAGTCATCGGGGCAGGGGGACAACACCGGGGAGCTGTTTTTT
.,.,TRBJ2-1,TRBV9,CASSVTGYNEQFF,TGTGCCAGCAGCGTTACTGGCTACAATGAGCAGTTCTTC
.,.,TRBJ2-1,TRBV9,CASSTGTGFLNEQFF,TGTGCCAGCAGCACCGGCACAGGTTTTCTAAATGAGCAGTTCTTC
.,TRBD2,TRBJ2-1,TRBV19,CASSIAGVNNEQFF,TGTGCCAGTAGTATCGCGGGAGTTAACAATGAGCAGTTCTTC
.,.,TRBJ1-2,TRBV6-5,CASGQIYGYTF,TGTGCCAGCGGACAGATTTATGGCTACACCTTC
once,TRBD1,TRBJ1-5,TRBV19,CASSPPQGGVVGNQPQHF,TGTGCCAGTAGTCCTCCCCAGGGGGGAGTTGTCGGCAATCAGCCCCAGCATTTT
.,TRBD1,TRBJ1-2,TRBV7-9,CASSYTGVERGYTF,TGTGCCAGCAGCTACACAGGGGTGGAGCGGGGCTACACCTTC
.,.,TRBJ1-1,TRBV12-3/TRBV12-4,CASSLKGGTEAFF,TGTGCCAGCAGTTTAAAGGGAGGCACTGAAGCTTTCTTT
.,.,TRBJ2-3,TRBV10-1,CASSTEPTDTQYF,TGCGCCAGTTCCACGGAGCCGACAGATACGCAGTATTTT
.,TRBD1,TRBJ2-3,TRBV7-2,CASSYRQGALDTQYF,TGTGCCAGCAGCTATAGACAGGGGGCATTGGATACGCAGTATTTT
.,TRBD1,TRBJ1-6,TRBV6-1,CASSEVGQGPSPLHF,TGTGCCAGCAGTGAAGTGGGACAGGGACCTTCACCCCTCCACTTT
.,TRBD2,TRBJ2-7,TRBV6-1,CASSDGPGLAETQQYF,TGTGCCAGCAGTGACGGACCCGGACTAGCGGAGACCCAGCAGTACTTC
.,TRBD2,TRBJ2-1,TRBV5-5,CASSSRGGSSSYNEQFF,TGTGCCAGCAGCTCCCGCGGCGGGAGTAGCTCCTACAATGAGCAGTTCTTC
.,.,TRBJ1-5,TRBV27,CASRSAPSNQPQHF,TGTGCCAGCAGATCAGCGCCTAGTAATCAGCCCCAGCATTTT
.,TRBD2,TRBJ2-3,TRBV7-2,CASSLRLAGGGDTQYF,TGTGCCAGCAGCTTAAGACTAGCGGGAGGTGGGGATACGCAGTATTTT
.,TRBD1,TRBJ1-5,TRBV25-1,CASIHDRGPNQPQHF,TGTGCCAGCATCCACGACAGGGGGCCCAATCAGCCCCAGCATTTT
.,.,TRBJ2-1,TRBV6-1,CASSEAGVNEQFF,TGTGCCAGCAGTGAAGCAGGGGTTAATGAGCAGTTCTTC
once,.,TRBJ2-1,TRBV27,CASSFISAGEQFF,TGTGCCAGCAGTTTTATATCGGCAGGTGAGCAGTTCTTC
once,.,TRBJ1-1,TRBV6-1,CASSEALRGWGFF,TGTGCCAGCAGTGAAGCGCTTCGGGGGTGGGGTTTCTTT
.,.,TRBJ2-1,TRBV9,CASSVANGRDNEQFF,TGTGCCAGCAGCGTAGCTAACGGGAGAGACAATGAGCAGTTCTTC
.,.,TRBJ2-5,TRBV7-9,CASHVTGTETQYF,TGTGCCAGCCACGTCACAGGGACGGAGACCCAGTACTTC
once,.,TRBJ2-7,TRBV10-3,CAISAGTYEQYF,TGTGCCATCAGTGCAGGGACCTACGAGCAGTACTTC
.,.,TRBJ1-1,TRBV3-1/TRBV3-2,CASSRGPNEAFF,TGTGCCAGCAGCCGGGGCCCAAATGAAGCTTTCTTT
.,.,TRBJ2-5,TRBV3-1/TRBV3-2,CASSQGTAPGETQYF,TGTGCCAGCAGCCAAGGGACAGCCCCGGGGGAGACCCAGTACTTC
once,.,TRBJ1-6,TRBV4-1,CASSQDPHAGGKRGASDSPLHF,TGCGCCAGCAGCCAAGATCCCCATGCGGGCGGTAAACGGGGGGCGTCTGATTCACCCCTCCACTTT
.,TRBD2,TRBJ2-2,TRBV9,CASSAPPGLARTGELFF,TGTGCCAGCAGCGCGCCACCGGGACTAGCGAGAACCGGGGAGCTGTTTTTT
.,TRBD2,TRBJ2-3,TRBV3-1/TRBV3-2,CASSQERTRLGSTQYF,TGTGCCAGCAGCCAAGAACGGACTAGACTGGGGAGTACGCAGTATTTT
.,.,TRBJ2-2,TRBV23-1,CASSPRPSFNTGELFF,TGCGCCAGCAGTCCCAGGCCCTCCTTCAACACCGGGGAGCTGTTTTTT
few,.,TRBJ2-5,TRBV6-5,CASSFGGQQETQYF,TGTGCCAGCAGTTTCGGCGGACAGCAAGAGACCCAGTACTTC
.,TRBD1,TRBJ1-6,TRBV7-2,CASSPSTGGGISPLHF,TGTGCCAGCAGCCCTTCGACAGGGGGAGGTATCTCACCCCTCCACTTT
once,.,TRBJ1-1,TRBV5-5,CASRNGQTLNTEAFF,TGTGCCAGCAGAAATGGACAGACACTCAACACTGAAGCTTTCTTT
.,TRBD2,TRBJ2-1,TRBV29-1,CSPRGDGNEQFF,TGCAGCCCGCGGGGGGACGGGAATGAGCAGTTCTTC
.,.,TRBJ1-6,TRBV24-1,CATSERQGNSPLHF,TGTGCCACCAGTGAACGGCAGGGGAATTCACCCCTCCACTTT
once,.,TRBJ1-5,TRBV19,CASSSQGIRQPQHF,TGTGCCAGTAGTTCACAGGGAATCAGGCAGCCCCAGCATTTT
.,TRBD1,TRBJ2-3,TRBV7-9,CASSLEETGATTDTQYF,TGTGCCAGCAGCTTAGAAGAGACAGGGGCGACCACAGATACGCAGTATTTT
.,.,TRBJ2-1,TRBV10-3,CAISEARRGTEQFF,TGTGCCATCAGTGAGGCGAGGAGGGGCACGGAGCAGTTCTTC
.,TRBD1,TRBJ2-7,TRBV28,CASTAGTGGGFEQYF,TGTGCCAGCACCGCTGGGACAGGGGGCGGATTCGAGCAGTACTTC
.,.,TRBJ2-7,TRBV28,CASSLQGLASYEQYF,TGTGCCAGCAGTTTACAGGGTCTGGCGTCCTACGAGCAGTACTTC